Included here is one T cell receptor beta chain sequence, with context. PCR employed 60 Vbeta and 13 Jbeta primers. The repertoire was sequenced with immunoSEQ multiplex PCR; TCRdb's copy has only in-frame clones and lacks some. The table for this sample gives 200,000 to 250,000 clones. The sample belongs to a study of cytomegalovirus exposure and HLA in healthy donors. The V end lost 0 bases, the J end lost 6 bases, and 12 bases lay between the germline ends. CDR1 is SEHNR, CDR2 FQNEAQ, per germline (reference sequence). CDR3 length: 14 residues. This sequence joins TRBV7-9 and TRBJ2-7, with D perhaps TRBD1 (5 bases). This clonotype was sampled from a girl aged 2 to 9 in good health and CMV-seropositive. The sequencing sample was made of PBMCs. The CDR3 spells CASSLAGSQGEQYF. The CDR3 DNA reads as TGTGCCAGCAGCTTAGCCGGCTCTCAGGGCGAGCAGTACTTC.